A selection of T cell receptor beta chains follows, all from one sample in a study of T cell changes during pregnancy in multiple sclerosis. TCRdb's copy holds only in-frame clones and misses some; the assay was immunoSEQ multiplex PCR. The sample carries around 44,000 clones, approximately 92% recorded once. The material sequenced was peripheral blood. The source is a female donor with multiple sclerosis, enrolled in a pregnancy study. CDR3s include the opening cysteine and the closing phenylalanine or tryptophan. D genes are given only for firm matches. The listing skips clone size in some rows; elsewhere it reads once, few, many or a size class.

.	TRBV19	TRBD1	TRBJ2-5	CASSSEAGGYETQYF	TGTGCCAGTAGTAGTGAAGCAGGGGGCTATGAGACCCAGTACTTC
.	TRBV29-1	.	TRBJ2-5	CSVEDRGGQETQYF	TGCAGCGTTGAAGATCGAGGAGGGCAAGAGACCCAGTACTTC
.	TRBV19	.	TRBJ2-1	CASSNPYNEQFF	TGTGCCAGTAGTAACCCGTACAATGAGCAGTTCTTC
.	TRBV28	.	TRBJ2-7	CASSFLSYEQYF	TGTGCCAGCAGTTTCCTCTCCTACGAGCAGTACTTC
.	TRBV6-5	.	TRBJ2-7	CASSLQVFEQYF	TGTGCCAGCAGTTTACAGGTGTTCGAGCAGTACTTC
.	TRBV6-5	TRBD2	TRBJ2-7	CASSYPRGSGIYEQYF	TGTGCCAGCAGTTACCCCCGGGGTAGCGGGATCTACGAGCAGTACTTC
.	TRBV29-1	.	TRBJ1-2	CSVTQGGDGYTF	TGCAGCGTGACCCAGGGAGGAGATGGCTACACCTTC
.	TRBV10-2	.	TRBJ2-1	CASRNLDEYNEQFF	TGCGCCAGCAGGAATTTAGACGAGTACAATGAGCAGTTCTTC
.	TRBV2	TRBD2	TRBJ2-3	CASLAGVSTDTQYF	TGTGCCAGTCTAGCGGGGGTAAGCACAGATACGCAGTATTTT
.	TRBV21-1	.	TRBJ2-7	CAIFGLAGSYEQYF	TGTGCCATCTTCGGACTAGCGGGATCCTACGAGCAGTACTTC
.	TRBV7-2	TRBD1	TRBJ1-2	CASSLEWTGHGYTF	TGTGCCAGCAGCTTAGAGTGGACAGGGCACGGCTACACCTTC
once	TRBV28	TRBD2	TRBJ2-7	CASSPPITGLADYEQYF	TGTGCCAGCAGTCCTCCTATAACGGGACTAGCGGATTACGAGCAGTACTTC
.	TRBV6-5	TRBD1	TRBJ1-5	CASSRDSKDQPQHF	TGTGCCAGCAGCCGGGACAGCAAAGATCAGCCCCAGCATTTT
.	TRBV28	.	TRBJ2-1	CASTGSYPPSYNEQFF	TGTGCCAGCACCGGGAGTTACCCCCCCTCCTACAATGAGCAGTTCTTC